This T cell receptor (beta chain) emerged from a study of Siglec-9 on CD8 T cells in melanoma. Study-level findings and limits: An effector memory CD8+ subset marked by Siglec-9 reportedly appeared to gather in melanoma.

Measured with immunoSEQ multiplex PCR; TCRdb has only the in-frame clones, and not every one. This sample has about 36,000 clones, with approximately 84% found just once. With 5 bases clipped from V and 6 bases from J, the junction kept 8 bases outside the gene matches. From germline, CDR1 is MNHEY and CDR2 SVGAGI. The CDR3 runs to 15 residues. On this clone: As yet, its antigen is unknown.

The receptor was isolated from a human donor in good health. The specimen was Siglec-9- CD8+ T cells sorted from blood. The rearrangement links TRBV6-5 to TRBJ1-5, with 9 bases fitting TRBD1. The chain's CDR3 is CASSTTGGGFQPQHF. CDR3 sequence (DNA): TGTGCCAGCAGTACTACAGGGGGCGGATTTCAGCCCCAGCATTTT.